This T cell receptor (beta chain) was captured by sequencing in a study of OX40 agonist ivuxolimab in advanced cancers. Study observations and caveats: At 0.1 to 3.0 mg/kg and by week 6, clonal expansion occurred in CD4+ and CD8+ blood T cells. CD8+ T cells were the subset that, on average, had more expanded clones than CD4+.

Enrollment shut out patients with autoimmune disease history or systemic immunosuppression. Points on this clone: What it binds is unknown.

Produced via immunoSEQ multiplex PCR; TCRdb's table is partial and in-frame only. The sample has tens of thousands of clones; about 90% are singletons. Trimming removed 3 bases from V and 0 bases from J, with 3 bases in between. Germline V gene data show CDR1 as SQVTM and CDR2 as ANQGSEA. The CDR3 is 12 residues long. Source: CD4+ or CD8+ T cells sorted from blood, taken in a trial of the OX40 agonist ivuxolimab. V and J are TRBV29-1 and TRBJ1-3; no definite D call. This sequence originates from an adult with an advanced solid tumor such as melanoma, head and neck, liver or kidney cancer. The CDR3 nucleotides read TGCAGCGTTGAGGGCTCTGGAAACACCATATATTTT. Translated: CSVEGSGNTIYF.